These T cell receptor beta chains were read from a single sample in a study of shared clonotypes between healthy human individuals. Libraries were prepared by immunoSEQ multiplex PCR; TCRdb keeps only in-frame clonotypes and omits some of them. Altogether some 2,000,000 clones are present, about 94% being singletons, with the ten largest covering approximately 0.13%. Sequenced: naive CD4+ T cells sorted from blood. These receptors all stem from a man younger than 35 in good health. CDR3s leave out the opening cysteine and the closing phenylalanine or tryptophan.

CDR3: ASSFLTGQMYEQY
V: TRBV27
J: TRBJ2-7

CDR3: ASSPQGGSYEQY
V: TRBV7-2
J: TRBJ2-7

CDR3: ASSFQENTEAF
V: TRBV5-1
J: TRBJ1-1

CDR3: ASSLTSGNTGELF
V: TRBV2
J: TRBJ2-2

CDR3: ASSVHGQGIQPQH
V: TRBV2
J: TRBJ1-5

CDR3: ASSRTGFGNTIY
V: TRBV6-5
J: TRBJ1-3

CDR3: ASSLPHSQETQY
V: TRBV5-4
J: TRBJ2-5

CDR3: AWSGGSKETQY
V: TRBV30
J: TRBJ2-5

CDR3: ASSLSGTGGLKTEAF
V: TRBV7-2
J: TRBJ1-1

CDR3: ASSPRTAPTLH
V: TRBV7-2
J: TRBJ1-6

CDR3: ASTLAGGPPQY
V: TRBV7-9
J: TRBJ2-3

CDR3: ASSEKTVSYEQY
V: TRBV6-1
J: TRBJ2-7

CDR3: ASSLTRDSYEQY
V: TRBV6-6
J: TRBJ2-7

CDR3: ASSLGFTSGSTGELF
V: TRBV7-9
J: TRBJ2-2

CDR3: ASSPRTAYSNQPQH
V: TRBV4-1
J: TRBJ1-5

CDR3: ASSRTPGTNYGYT
V: TRBV4-1
J: TRBJ1-2

CDR3: ASSLKAGGTADTQY
V: TRBV7-9
J: TRBJ2-3

CDR3: AGPDRGRNEQY
V: TRBV6-4
J: TRBJ2-7